What follows are 3 T cell receptor beta chains derived from one specimen sequenced in a study of cytomegalovirus exposure and HLA in healthy donors. The method was immunoSEQ multiplex PCR; TCRdb's version includes in-frame clones alone and lacks a portion of them. The sample has 230,000 or so clones, about 90% seen once. Sequenced input: PBMCs. These receptors all stem from a woman aged 18 to 35 in good health and CMV-seronegative.

The rearrangement joins TRBV11-1 to TRBJ2-1; the match to TRBD2 covers 13 bases. The V and J ends lost 1 base and 5 bases, in that order; junction bases with no gene match: 5. This CDR3 has 17 amino acids. CDR1 is SGHAT, CDR2 FQDESV, per germline (reference sequence). CDR3 coding DNA: TGTGCCAGCAGCTTAGAACTAGCGGGAGGGCCACACAATGAGCAGTTCTTC. As protein: CASSLELAGGPHNEQFF.

This chain connects TRBV6-5 to TRBJ1-3, with D uncertain. This CDR3 has 16 amino acids. The V end lost 0 bases, the J end lost 3 bases, and 12 bases lay between the germline ends. Germline assignment: CDR1 MNHEY and CDR2 SVGAGI. The DNA for the CDR3 is TGTGCCAGCAGTTACTCGGCCCCGGCGGGTGGAAACACCATATATTTT. Translating gives CASSYSAPAGGNTIYF.

This clone was counted once. The chain couples TRBV29-1 to TRBJ2-7; 9 nucleotides align to TRBD2. After removal of 2 bases from V and 2 bases from J, the junction contained 7 bases not matched to a gene. The CDR3 runs to 15 residues. The germline gives CDR1 SQVTM, CDR2 ANQGSEA. In DNA form, the CDR3 reads TGCAGCGTTGAAAGGGGCGGGGGGGGTACCTACGAGCAGTACTTC. Its translation is CSVERGGGGTYEQYF.